These T cell receptor beta chains were read from a single sample in a study of cytomegalovirus exposure and HLA in healthy donors. Produced via immunoSEQ multiplex PCR; TCRdb's table is partial and in-frame only. The data contain 220,000 or so clones, 80% to 85% of them singletons. Sequencing input: PBMCs. Receptors were obtained from a woman in her twenties or thirties in good health and CMV-seropositive. The CDR3 runs from the conserved cysteine through the conserved F or W. A D gene is named only where the DNA matches it firmly. Clone size is shown for a subset of rows, as once, few, many or a class of expanded clone.

CASRGTGEVHEQYF	TGTGCCAGCAGGGGGACAGGGGAGGTCCACGAGCAGTACTTC	TRBD1	TRBV2	TRBJ2-7	NA
CASSRDSSNQPQHF	TGTGCCAGCAGCCGGGACAGTAGCAATCAGCCCCAGCATTTT	TRBD1	TRBV6-1	TRBJ1-5	few
CASSLIGGAGGYTF	TGTGCCAGCAGTTTAATTGGGGGGGCGGGTGGCTACACCTTC	NA	TRBV27	TRBJ1-2	once
CASSPEAGNSNQPQHF	TGTGCCAGCTCACCGGAGGCAGGGAATAGCAATCAGCCCCAGCATTTT	NA	TRBV18	TRBJ1-5	NA
CASSLAPDNEQFF	TGTGCCAGCAGCTTGGCCCCAGACAATGAGCAGTTCTTC	NA	TRBV5-6	TRBJ2-1	NA
CASSGAGFYGYTF	TGTGCCAGCAGCGGGGCAGGGTTCTATGGCTACACCTTC	NA	TRBV5-8	TRBJ1-2	NA
CASTTLAGGYANEQFF	TGTGCCAGCACCACTTTAGCCGGAGGCTATGCGAATGAGCAGTTCTTC	NA	TRBV27	TRBJ2-1	NA
CASSGDRGIGNGYTF	TGTGCCAGCAGTGGGGACAGGGGAATTGGTAATGGCTACACCTTC	TRBD1	TRBV2	TRBJ1-2	few
CASSLGGSSYNEQFF	TGCGCCAGCAGCTTGGGAGGGAGCTCCTACAATGAGCAGTTCTTC	NA	TRBV5-1	TRBJ2-1	NA
CSVLGQGDYEQYF	TGCAGCGTTTTGGGACAAGGAGACTACGAGCAGTACTTC	NA	TRBV29-1	TRBJ2-7	NA
CASSEGATDTQYF	TGTGCCAGCAGTGAGGGCGCCACAGATACGCAGTATTTT	NA	TRBV6-4	TRBJ2-3	NA
CASKIPLGGVSYYGYTF	TGTGCCAGCAAAATTCCGCTGGGGGGAGTCAGCTACTATGGCTACACCTTC	NA	TRBV2	TRBJ1-2	once
CASSLPLAAQGSYNEQFF	TGTGCCAGCAGCTTACCACTAGCGGCCCAGGGGTCCTACAATGAGCAGTTCTTC	TRBD2	TRBV11-2	TRBJ2-1	NA
CASSVDGGPLDEQFF	TGTGCCAGCAGCGTAGACGGAGGGCCTCTGGATGAGCAGTTCTTC	NA	TRBV11-2	TRBJ2-1	NA
CAASDVNTEAFF	TGTGCCGCATCCGATGTGAACACTGAAGCTTTCTTT	NA	TRBV30	TRBJ1-1	NA
CASSNGGYGYTF	TGTGCCAGCAGCAACGGAGGCTATGGCTACACCTTC	NA	TRBV6-5	TRBJ1-2	NA